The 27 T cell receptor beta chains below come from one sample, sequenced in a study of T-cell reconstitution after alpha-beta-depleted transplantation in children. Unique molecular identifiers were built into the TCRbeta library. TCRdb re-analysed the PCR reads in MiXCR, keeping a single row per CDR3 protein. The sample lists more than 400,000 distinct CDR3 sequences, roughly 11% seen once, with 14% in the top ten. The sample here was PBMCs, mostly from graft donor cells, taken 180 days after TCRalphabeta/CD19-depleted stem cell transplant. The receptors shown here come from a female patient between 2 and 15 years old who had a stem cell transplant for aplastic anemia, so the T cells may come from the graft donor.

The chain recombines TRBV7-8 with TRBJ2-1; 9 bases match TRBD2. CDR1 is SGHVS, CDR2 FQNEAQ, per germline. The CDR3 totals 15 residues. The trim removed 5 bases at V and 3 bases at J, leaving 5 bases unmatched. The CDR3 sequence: CASSPSGRYYNEQFF. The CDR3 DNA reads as TGTGCCAGCAGCCCAAGCGGGAGGTACTACAATGAGCAGTTCTTC.

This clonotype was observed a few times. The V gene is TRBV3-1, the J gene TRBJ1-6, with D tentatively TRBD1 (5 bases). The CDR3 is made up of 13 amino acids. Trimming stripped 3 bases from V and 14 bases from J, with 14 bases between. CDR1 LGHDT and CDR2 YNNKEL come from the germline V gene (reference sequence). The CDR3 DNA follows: TGTGCCAGCAGCCAGGGCTCCGGGGGATCCCTCCACTTT. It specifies CASSQGSGGSLHF.

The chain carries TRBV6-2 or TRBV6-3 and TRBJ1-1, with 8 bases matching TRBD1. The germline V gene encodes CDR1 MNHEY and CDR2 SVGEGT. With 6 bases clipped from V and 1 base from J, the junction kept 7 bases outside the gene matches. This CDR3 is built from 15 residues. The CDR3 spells CASRVYGQGNTEAFF. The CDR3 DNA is TGTGCCAGCAGAGTGTATGGACAGGGGAACACTGAAGCTTTCTTT.

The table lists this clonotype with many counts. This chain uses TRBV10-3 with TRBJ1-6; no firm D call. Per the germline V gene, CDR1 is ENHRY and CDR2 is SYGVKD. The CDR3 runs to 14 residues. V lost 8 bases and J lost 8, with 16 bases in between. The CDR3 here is CAISSYESYSPLHF. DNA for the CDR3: TGTGCCATCTCGTCGTATGAGTCCTATTCACCCCTCCACTTT.

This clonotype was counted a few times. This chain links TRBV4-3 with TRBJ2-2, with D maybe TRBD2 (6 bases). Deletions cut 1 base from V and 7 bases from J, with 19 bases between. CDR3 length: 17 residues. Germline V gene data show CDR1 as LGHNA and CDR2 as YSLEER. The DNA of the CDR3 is TGCGCCAGCAGCCAAGTGGCCCTCCTAGGGCGGGGCGGGGAGCTGTTTTTT. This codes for CASSQVALLGRGGELFF.

The DNA of the CDR3 is TGCAGCGTATTTTTGACAAGACGCCCGGGTACTGAGCAGTTCTTC. It specifies CSVFLTRRPGTEQFF. The chain joins TRBV29-1 to TRBJ2-1; no reliable D call. Germline values: CDR1 SQVTM, CDR2 ANQGSEA. V dropped 6 bases and J dropped 9 bases, with 24 bases sitting between them. CDR3 length: 15 residues.

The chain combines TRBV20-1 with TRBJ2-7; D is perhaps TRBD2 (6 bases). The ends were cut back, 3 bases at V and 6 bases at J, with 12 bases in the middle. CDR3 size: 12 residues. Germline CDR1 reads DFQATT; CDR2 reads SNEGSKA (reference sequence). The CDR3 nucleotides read TGCAGTGCTAGGGGGCTCGGGGGCGAGCAGTACGTC. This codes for CSARGLGGEQYV.

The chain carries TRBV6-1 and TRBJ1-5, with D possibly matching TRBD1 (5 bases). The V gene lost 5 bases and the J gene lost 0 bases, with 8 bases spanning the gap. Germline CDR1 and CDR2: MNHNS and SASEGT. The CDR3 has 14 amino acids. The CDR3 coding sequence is TGTGCCAGCAGTCGACAGCCTAGCAATCAGCCCCAGCATTTT. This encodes CASSRQPSNQPQHF.

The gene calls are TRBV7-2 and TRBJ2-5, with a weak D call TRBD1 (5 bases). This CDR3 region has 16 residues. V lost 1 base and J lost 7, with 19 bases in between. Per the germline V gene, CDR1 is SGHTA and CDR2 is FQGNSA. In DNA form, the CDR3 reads TGTGCCAGCAGCTTAGACTCAGGGTTCGCGGCTGGGACCCAGTACTTC. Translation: CASSLDSGFAAGTQYF.

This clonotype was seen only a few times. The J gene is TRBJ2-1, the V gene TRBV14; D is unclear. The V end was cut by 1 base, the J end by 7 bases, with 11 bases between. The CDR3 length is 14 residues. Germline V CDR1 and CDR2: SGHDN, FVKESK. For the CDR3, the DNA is TGTGCCAGCAGCCAAGTCTGGAAAGGGAATGAGCAGTTCTTC. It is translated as CASSQVWKGNEQFF.

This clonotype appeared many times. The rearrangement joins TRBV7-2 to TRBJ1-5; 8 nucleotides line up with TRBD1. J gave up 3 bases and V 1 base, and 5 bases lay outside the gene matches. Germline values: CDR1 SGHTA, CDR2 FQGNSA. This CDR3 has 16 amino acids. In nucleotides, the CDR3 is TGTGCCAGCAGCTTAGGAGGGACAGGCTACAATCAGCCCCAGCATTTT. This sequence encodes CASSLGGTGYNQPQHF. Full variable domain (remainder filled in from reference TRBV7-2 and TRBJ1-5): GAGVSQSPSNKVTEKGKDVELRCDPISGHTALYWYRQSLGQGLEFLIYFQGNSAPDKSGLPSDRFSAERTGGSVSTLTIQRTQQEDSAVYLCASSLGGTGYNQPQHFGDGTRLSIL.

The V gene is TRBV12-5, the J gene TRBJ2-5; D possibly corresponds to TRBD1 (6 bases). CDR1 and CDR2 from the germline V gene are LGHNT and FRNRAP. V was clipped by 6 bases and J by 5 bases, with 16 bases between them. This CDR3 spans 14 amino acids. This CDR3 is CASGSGTPRETQYF. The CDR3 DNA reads TGTGCTAGTGGCTCCGGGACACCTCGGGAGACCCAGTACTTC.

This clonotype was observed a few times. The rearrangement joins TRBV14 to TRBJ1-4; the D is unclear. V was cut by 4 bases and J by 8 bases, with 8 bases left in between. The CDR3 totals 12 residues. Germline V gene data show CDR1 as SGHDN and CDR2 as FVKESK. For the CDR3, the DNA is TGTGCCAGCAGCCGCACGAAGGAAAAACTGTTTTTT. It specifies CASSRTKEKLFF.

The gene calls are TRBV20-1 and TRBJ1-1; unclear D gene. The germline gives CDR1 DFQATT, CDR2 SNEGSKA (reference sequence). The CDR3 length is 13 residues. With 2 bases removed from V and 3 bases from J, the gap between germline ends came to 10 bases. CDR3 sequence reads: CSARRERHTEAFF. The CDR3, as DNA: TGCAGTGCTAGACGCGAACGCCACACTGAAGCTTTCTTT.

The CDR3 DNA follows: TGTGCCAGCAGCCTCCGGGACTTGCCCCCTTACGAGCAGTACTTC. As protein: CASSLRDLPPYEQYF. V usage is TRBV14 and J usage is TRBJ2-7; D perhaps matches TRBD2 (6 bases). Trimming left V 4 bases short and J 4 bases short, with 17 bases between. Germline V gene lookup returns CDR1 SGHDN and CDR2 FVKESK. The CDR3 runs to 15 residues.

CDR3 sequence reads: CASSLQGRGNEKLFF. DNA for the CDR3: TGTGCCAGCAGCTTACAGGGCAGGGGTAATGAAAAACTGTTTTTT. V gene TRBV7-2 combines with J gene TRBJ1-4; a weak D match, TRBD1 (6 bases). Trimming took 2 bases from V and 4 from J, leaving 11 bases between them. Germline CDR1 SGHTA, CDR2 FQGNSA. The CDR3 has 15 amino acids.

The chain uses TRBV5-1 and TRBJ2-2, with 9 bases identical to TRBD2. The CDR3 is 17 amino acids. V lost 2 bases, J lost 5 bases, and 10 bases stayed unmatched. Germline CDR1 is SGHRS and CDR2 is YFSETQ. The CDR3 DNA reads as TGCGCCAGCAGCTTACGAGCGGGAGGAGGAGTAACCGGGGAGCTGTTTTTT. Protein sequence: CASSLRAGGGVTGELFF.

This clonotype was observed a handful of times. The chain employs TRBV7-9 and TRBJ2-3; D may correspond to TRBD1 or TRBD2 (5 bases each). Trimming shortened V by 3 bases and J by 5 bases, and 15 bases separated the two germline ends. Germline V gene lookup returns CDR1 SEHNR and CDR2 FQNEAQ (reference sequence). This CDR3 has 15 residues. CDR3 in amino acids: CASSLSPVGEDTQYF. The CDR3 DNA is TGTGCCAGCAGCTTGTCTCCGGTGGGGGAAGATACGCAGTATTTT.

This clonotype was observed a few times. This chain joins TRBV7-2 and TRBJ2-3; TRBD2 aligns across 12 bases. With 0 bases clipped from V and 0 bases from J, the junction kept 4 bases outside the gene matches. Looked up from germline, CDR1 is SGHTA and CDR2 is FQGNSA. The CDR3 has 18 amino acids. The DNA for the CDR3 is TGTGCCAGCAGCTTAGCTGGACTAGCGGGACAGAGCACAGATACGCAGTATTTT. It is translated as CASSLAGLAGQSTDTQYF.

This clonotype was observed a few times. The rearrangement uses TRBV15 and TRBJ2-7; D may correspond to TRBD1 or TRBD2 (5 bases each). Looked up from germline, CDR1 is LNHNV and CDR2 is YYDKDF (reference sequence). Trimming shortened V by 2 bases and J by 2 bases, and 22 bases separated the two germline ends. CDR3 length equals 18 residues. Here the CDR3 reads CATSRHFMKGPRAYEQYF. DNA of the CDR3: TGTGCCACCAGCAGACATTTTATGAAGGGACCTAGGGCCTACGAGCAGTACTTC.

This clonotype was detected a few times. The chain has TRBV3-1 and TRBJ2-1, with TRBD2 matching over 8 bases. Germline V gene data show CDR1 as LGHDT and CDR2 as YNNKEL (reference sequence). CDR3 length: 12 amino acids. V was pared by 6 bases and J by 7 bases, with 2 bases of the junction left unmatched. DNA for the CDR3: TGTGCCAGCAGGACTAGCGCTAATGAGCAGTTCTTC. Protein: CASRTSANEQFF.

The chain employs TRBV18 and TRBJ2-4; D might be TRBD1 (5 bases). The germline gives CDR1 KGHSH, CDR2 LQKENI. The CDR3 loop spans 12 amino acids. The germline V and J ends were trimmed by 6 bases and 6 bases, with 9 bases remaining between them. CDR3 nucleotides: TGTGCCAGCTCCGACAGATCAAACATTCAGTACTTC. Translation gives CASSDRSNIQYF.

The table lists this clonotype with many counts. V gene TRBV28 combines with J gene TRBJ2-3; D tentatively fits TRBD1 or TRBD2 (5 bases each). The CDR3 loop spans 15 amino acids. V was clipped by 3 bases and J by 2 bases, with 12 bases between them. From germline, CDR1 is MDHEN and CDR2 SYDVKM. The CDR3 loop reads CASSFGDGPTDTQYF. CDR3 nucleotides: TGTGCCAGCAGTTTCGGGGACGGCCCCACAGATACGCAGTATTTT.

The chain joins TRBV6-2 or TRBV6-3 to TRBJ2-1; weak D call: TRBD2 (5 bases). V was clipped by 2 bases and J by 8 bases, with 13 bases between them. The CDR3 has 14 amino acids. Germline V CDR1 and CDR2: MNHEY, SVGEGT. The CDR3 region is CASSYLGRRDEQFF. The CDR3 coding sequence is TGTGCCAGCAGTTACCTGGGAAGGCGGGATGAGCAGTTCTTC.

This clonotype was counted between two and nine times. CDR3 region: CAISESRQGTLNEQFF. The CDR3 coding sequence is TGTGCCATCAGTGAGAGCCGGCAGGGGACCCTCAATGAGCAGTTCTTC. The chain carries TRBV10-3 and TRBJ2-1, with D perhaps TRBD1 (6 bases). CDR3 length: 16 amino acids. The V end was cut by 2 bases, the J end by 6 bases, with 17 bases between. Germline values: CDR1 ENHRY, CDR2 SYGVKD.

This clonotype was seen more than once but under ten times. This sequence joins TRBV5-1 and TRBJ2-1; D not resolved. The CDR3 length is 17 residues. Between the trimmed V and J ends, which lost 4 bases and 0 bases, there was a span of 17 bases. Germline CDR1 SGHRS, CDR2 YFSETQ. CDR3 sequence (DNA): TGCGCCAGCAGCGTATACTCAAGCGCGAGCTCCTACAATGAGCAGTTCTTC. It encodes CASSVYSSASSYNEQFF.

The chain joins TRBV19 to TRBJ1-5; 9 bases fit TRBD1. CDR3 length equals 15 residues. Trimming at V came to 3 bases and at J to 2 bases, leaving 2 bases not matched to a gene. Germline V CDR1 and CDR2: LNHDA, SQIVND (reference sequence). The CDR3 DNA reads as TGTGCCAGTAGTATGGGGGACAGGGGCAATCAGCCCCAGCATTTT. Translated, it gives CASSMGDRGNQPQHF. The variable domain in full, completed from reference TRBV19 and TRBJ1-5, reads DGGITQSPKYLFRKEGQNVTLSCEQNLNHDAMYWYRQDPGQGLRLIYYSQIVNDFQKGDIAEGYSVSREKKESFPLTVTSAQKNPTAFYLCASSMGDRGNQPQHFGDGTRLSIL.